Listed here are 18 T cell receptor beta chains from one sample, sequenced in a study of blood T cell repertoires in COVID-19. Generated by immunoSEQ multiplex PCR, the TCRdb table keeps only in-frame clones and is missing some. The repertoire holds roughly 250,000 clones, with just under 85% as singletons. Material: peripheral blood. The receptors stem from a woman of 80 years or more with acute or convalescent COVID-19.

This clone was recorded once. The rearrangement joins TRBV23-1 to TRBJ2-7; possible D gene TRBD1, 6 bases. TRBV23-1 counts as an open reading frame of uncertain function. V lost 3 bases, J lost 6 bases, and 21 bases lay in between. This CDR3 contains 16 residues. The CDR3 DNA is TGCGCCAGCAGTCACCAGGAACAGGGTCAAGCCTTCGAGCAGTACTTC. This gives the protein CASSHQEQGQAFEQYF.

The gene calls are TRBV6-5 and TRBJ2-2; D is possibly TRBD2 (5 bases). The germline V gene encodes CDR1 MNHEY and CDR2 SVGAGI. V lost 0 bases and J 3 bases, leaving 11 bases between the germline ends. The CDR3 is made up of 16 amino acids. CDR3 loop: CASSYSKWRDTGELFF. CDR3 nucleotide sequence: TGTGCCAGCAGTTACTCGAAATGGCGGGACACCGGGGAGCTGTTTTTT.

The chain is built from TRBV15 and TRBJ1-5; 8 positions match TRBD1. V trimming: 4 bases; J trimming: 4 bases; junction bases outside the gene matches: 3. Germline assignment: CDR1 LNHNV and CDR2 YYDKDF (reference sequence). The CDR3 loop spans 14 amino acids. CDR3 region: CATSNRGSNQPQHF. The CDR3 coding sequence is TGTGCCACCAGCAACAGGGGGAGTAATCAGCCCCAGCATTTT. Looking up the rest from reference TRBV15 and TRBJ1-5 gives the full variable domain: DAMVIQNPRYQVTQFGKPVTLSCSQTLNHNVMYWYQQKSSQAPKLLFHYYDKDFNNEADTPDNFQSRRPNTSFCFLDIRSPGLGDTAMYLCATSNRGSNQPQHFGDGTRLSIL.

In its sample, this clone was seen once. The CDR3 DNA is TGTGCCAGCAGCGTTACAGGGGGGGTTAATGAAAAACTGTTTTTT. Translated: CASSVTGGVNEKLFF. The J gene is TRBJ1-4, the V gene TRBV5-4, with 8 bases aligning to TRBD1. Trimming took 4 bases from V and 4 from J; bases not matched to a gene: 6. Germline V lookup: CDR1 SGHNT, CDR2 YYREEE (reference sequence). CDR3 length: 15 residues.

This chain connects TRBV7-3 to TRBJ1-2; 10 nucleotides agree with TRBD1. In germline, CDR1 is SGHTA, CDR2 FQGTGA. This CDR3 has 14 residues. V lost 5 bases and J lost 8; bases outside the gene matches: 8. CDR3 region: CASSRDRGRDGYTF. The DNA of the CDR3 is TGTGCCAGCAGCCGTGACAGGGGGCGCGACGGCTACACCTTC.

The gene calls are TRBV3-1 (or the pseudogene TRBV3-2) and TRBJ2-4, with D maybe TRBD2 (5 bases). Germline-derived CDR1 and CDR2 are LGHDT and YNNKEL (reference sequence). The CDR3 consists of 15 residues. V was trimmed by 2 bases and J by 3 bases, leaving 11 bases between them. CDR3 region: CASSQRTPDKNIQYF. The CDR3 DNA reads as TGTGCCAGCAGCCAACGGACTCCTGACAAAAACATTCAGTACTTC.

The chain joins TRBV7-9 to TRBJ1-4, with 9 bases matching TRBD1. V shed 5 bases and J 3 bases; nucleotides not matched to a gene: 7. The CDR3 contains 16 residues. Germline lookup yields CDR1 SEHNR and CDR2 FQNEAQ (reference sequence). CDR3 region: CASSQGQGSSNEKLFF. The CDR3 nucleotides are TGTGCCAGCAGCCAGGGACAGGGATCCTCTAATGAAAAACTGTTTTTT.

The chain recombines TRBV5-1 with TRBJ2-1; 9 bases fit TRBD2. The CDR3 consists of 16 residues. Trimming cost V 2 bases and J 0 bases; bases outside gene matches: 3. Germline-derived CDR1 and CDR2 are SGHRS and YFSETQ. For the CDR3, the DNA is TGCGCCAGCAGCTTACTAGCGGGCAGCTCCTACAATGAGCAGTTCTTC. Its protein is CASSLLAGSSYNEQFF.

The chain is built from TRBV11-2 and TRBJ1-2; 8 bases are a match to TRBD1. This CDR3 has 16 residues. Per the germline V gene, CDR1 is SGHAT and CDR2 is FQNNGV. V lost 1 base to trimming and J lost 0 bases; unmatched junction nucleotides: 4. The chain's CDR3 is CASSLGTGRANYGYTF. The CDR3 DNA reads as TGTGCCAGCAGCTTAGGGACAGGGCGGGCTAACTATGGCTACACCTTC.

This clone was recorded a few times. This rearrangement joins TRBV5-5 to TRBJ2-3, with D perhaps TRBD2 (6 bases). This CDR3 has 18 amino acids. Germline lookup yields CDR1 SGHKS and CDR2 YYEKEE (reference sequence). The ends were cut back, 4 bases at V and 0 bases at J, with 21 bases in the middle. CDR3 nucleotides: TGTGCCAGCAGCGGGGCCGGAGGGTGGGGGTTAAGCACAGATACGCAGTATTTT. It codes for CASSGAGGWGLSTDTQYF.

The chain combines TRBV7-2 with TRBJ2-5, with TRBD2 as a possible D gene (5 bases). Trimming left V 3 bases short and J 4 bases short, with 12 bases between. Germline-derived CDR1 and CDR2 are SGHTA and FQGNSA. This CDR3 spans 14 amino acids. CDR3 in DNA: TGTGCCAGCAGCTTCTCGGGGTTAGGAGAGACCCAGTACTTC. Translating gives CASSFSGLGETQYF. The full variable domain, with the rest looked up from reference TRBV7-2 and TRBJ2-5, is GAGVSQSPSNKVTEKGKDVELRCDPISGHTALYWYRQSLGQGLEFLIYFQGNSAPDKSGLPSDRFSAERTGGSVSTLTIQRTQQEDSAVYLCASSFSGLGETQYFGPGTRLLVL.

This chain uses TRBV12-3 or TRBV12-4 with TRBJ1-4; no firm D call. V was shortened by 3 bases and J by 8 bases, with 10 bases between the two germline ends. The CDR3 totals 13 residues. The CDR3 loop reads CASSFSEGEKLFF. In nucleotides, the CDR3 is TGTGCCAGCAGTTTTTCAGAGGGCGAAAAACTGTTTTTT.

This chain connects TRBV6-5 to TRBJ1-1; 7 nucleotides align to TRBD1. Per the germline V gene, CDR1 is MNHEY and CDR2 is SVGAGI. V shed 5 bases, J shed 5 bases, and the junction held 5 bases outside the gene matches. The CDR3 runs to 13 residues. This CDR3 is CASSRRQGTEAFF. DNA of the CDR3: TGTGCCAGCAGTCGAAGACAGGGAACTGAAGCTTTCTTT.

This rearrangement joins TRBV18 to TRBJ2-5; D is possibly TRBD1 (5 bases). Per the germline V gene, CDR1 is KGHSH and CDR2 is LQKENI. The CDR3 runs 16 residues. Between the trimmed V and J ends, which lost 3 bases and 1 base, there was a span of 15 bases. CDR3 amino acids: CASSPYAARVQETQYF. In nucleotides, the CDR3 is TGTGCCAGCTCACCTTACGCCGCCAGGGTCCAAGAGACCCAGTACTTC.

This chain uses TRBV15 with TRBJ1-4; the match to TRBD1 covers 9 bases. J was trimmed by 8 bases and V by 5 bases; bases with no gene match: 6. The CDR3 has 14 residues. Germline assignment: CDR1 LNHNV and CDR2 YYDKDF (reference sequence). The CDR3 DNA reads as TGTGCCACCAGCGGGGGACAGGGTAGGGAAAAACTGTTTTTT. Its protein product is CATSGGQGREKLFF.

V and J are TRBV28 and TRBJ2-1; D uncertain. V lost 6 bases to trimming and J lost 3 bases, with 6 bases between them. The V gene's germline CDR1 is MDHEN and CDR2 SYDVKM. This CDR3 region has 12 residues. CDR3 protein: CASSPIYNEQFF. The CDR3 nucleotides are TGTGCCAGCAGCCCAATCTACAATGAGCAGTTCTTC.

The chain recombines TRBV14 with TRBJ1-6; D perhaps matches TRBD1 (5 bases). The V end was cut by 6 bases, the J end by 9 bases, with 12 bases between. Germline assignment: CDR1 SGHDN and CDR2 FVKESK. This CDR3 has 13 residues. For the CDR3, the DNA is TGTGCCAGCAGACGCAGGGATGGTTCACCCCTCCACTTT. It codes for CASRRRDGSPLHF.

A remark on this clone: Other DNA sequences of this sample code for an identical CDR3. The V call is TRBV6-2 or TRBV6-3, the J call TRBJ2-3, with 7 bases matching TRBD2. This CDR3 is 15 amino acids long. The germline V gene has CDR1 MNHEY and CDR2 SVGEGT. V was pared by 2 bases and J by 3 bases, with 5 bases of the junction left unmatched. DNA of the CDR3: TGTGCCAGCAGTTACGTAGCTAGCGGTACAGATACGCAGTATTTT. Amino acid sequence: CASSYVASGTDTQYF.